These T cell receptor beta chains were read from a single sample in a study of glioma-infiltrating T cells after dendritic cell vaccination. Repertoires were generated with immunoSEQ multiplex PCR, while TCRdb's copy carries only in-frame clones and drops some. Of approximately 90,000 clones listed, 80% to 90% are singletons. Here the sequenced sample was blood, taken after dendritic cell vaccination. These receptors all come from a human donor with glioblastoma. Each CDR3 is given with its conserved first and last residue. D genes are given only for firm matches. Only some rows state a clone size, as once, few, many or a class for expanded clones.

CDR3 protein | CDR3 DNA | clone size | J gene | D gene | V gene
CASSPRAGVEAFF | TGTGCCAGCTCACCACGGGCAGGGGTGGAAGCTTTCTTT | NA | TRBJ1-1 | NA | TRBV18
CASSLAGSSGTEAFF | TGTGCCAGCAGCTTAGCAGGGAGTAGCGGGACTGAAGCTTTCTTT | NA | TRBJ1-1 | NA | TRBV7-2
CASSLVAETQYF | TGTGCCAGCAGCTTAGTGGCCGAGACCCAGTACTTC | once | TRBJ2-5 | NA | TRBV7-9
CAWSVGQGLLNEQFF | TGTGCCTGGAGTGTCGGACAGGGCCTACTAAATGAGCAGTTCTTC | once | TRBJ2-1 | TRBD1 | TRBV30
CASSPSGGAGDTQYF | TGTGCCAGCAGCCCGAGCGGGGGGGCCGGAGATACGCAGTATTTT | NA | TRBJ2-3 | TRBD2 | TRBV7-9
CASRPGTGSHEQYF | TGCGCCAGCAGGCCCGGGACAGGGTCCCACGAGCAGTACTTC | NA | TRBJ2-7 | TRBD1 | TRBV5-1
CASSLGWSQPQHF | TGTGCCAGCAGCTTAGGTTGGAGTCAGCCCCAGCATTTT | NA | TRBJ1-5 | NA | TRBV7-7
CASSLQETQYF | TGCGCCAGCAGCCTGCAAGAGACCCAGTACTTC | NA | TRBJ2-5 | NA | TRBV5-1
CASSPLPSGGTDTQYF | TGTGCCAGCTCACCACTTCCTAGCGGGGGCACAGATACGCAGTATTTT | NA | TRBJ2-3 | TRBD2 | TRBV18
CASSYQGASNQPQHF | TGTGCCAGCAGCTATCAGGGGGCAAGCAATCAGCCCCAGCATTTT | NA | TRBJ1-5 | TRBD1 | TRBV28
CSSGEVSSTDTQYF | TGCAGCTCGGGGGAGGTTTCTAGCACAGATACGCAGTATTTT | NA | TRBJ2-3 | NA | TRBV29-1
CASSSTQRGLSNQPQHF | TGTGCCAGCAGCTCCACCCAGCGGGGTTTGAGCAATCAGCCCCAGCATTTT | NA | TRBJ1-5 | NA | TRBV7-9
CASSEEGSGSSTDTQYF | TGCGCCAGCAGCGAAGAAGGTAGCGGGAGTTCGACAGATACGCAGTATTTT | NA | TRBJ2-3 | TRBD2 | TRBV4-1
CASGREVETQYF | TGTGCCAGCGGGAGGGAAGTGGAGACCCAGTACTTC | NA | TRBJ2-5 | TRBD2 | TRBV6-5
CASAPGWGGRNTGELFF | TGTGCCAGCGCTCCGGGGTGGGGGGGACGGAACACCGGGGAGCTGTTTTTT | NA | TRBJ2-2 | TRBD2 | TRBV2
CAWSDSTGWGIQYF | TGTGCCTGGAGTGACTCGACAGGGTGGGGCATTCAGTACTTC | NA | TRBJ2-4 | TRBD1 | TRBV30
CASSSRGSEQYF | TGTGCCAGCAGTTCCCGCGGATCCGAGCAGTACTTC | medium-sized | TRBJ2-7 | NA | TRBV6-5